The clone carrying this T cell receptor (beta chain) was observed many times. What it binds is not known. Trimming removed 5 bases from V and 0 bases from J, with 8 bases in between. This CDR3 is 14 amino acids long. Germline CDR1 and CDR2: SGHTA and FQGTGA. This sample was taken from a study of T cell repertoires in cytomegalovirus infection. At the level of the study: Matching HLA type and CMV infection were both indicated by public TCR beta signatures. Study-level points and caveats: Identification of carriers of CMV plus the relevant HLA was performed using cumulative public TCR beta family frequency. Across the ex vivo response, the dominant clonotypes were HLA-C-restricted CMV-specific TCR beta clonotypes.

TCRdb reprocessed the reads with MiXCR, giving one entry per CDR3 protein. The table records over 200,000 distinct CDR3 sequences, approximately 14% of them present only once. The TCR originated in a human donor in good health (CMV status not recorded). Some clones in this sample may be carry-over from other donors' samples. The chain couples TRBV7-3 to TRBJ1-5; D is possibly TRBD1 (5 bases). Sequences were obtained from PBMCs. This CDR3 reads CASSQTDSNQPQHF. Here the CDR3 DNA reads TGTGCCAGCAGCCAGACAGATAGCAATCAGCCCCAGCATTTT.